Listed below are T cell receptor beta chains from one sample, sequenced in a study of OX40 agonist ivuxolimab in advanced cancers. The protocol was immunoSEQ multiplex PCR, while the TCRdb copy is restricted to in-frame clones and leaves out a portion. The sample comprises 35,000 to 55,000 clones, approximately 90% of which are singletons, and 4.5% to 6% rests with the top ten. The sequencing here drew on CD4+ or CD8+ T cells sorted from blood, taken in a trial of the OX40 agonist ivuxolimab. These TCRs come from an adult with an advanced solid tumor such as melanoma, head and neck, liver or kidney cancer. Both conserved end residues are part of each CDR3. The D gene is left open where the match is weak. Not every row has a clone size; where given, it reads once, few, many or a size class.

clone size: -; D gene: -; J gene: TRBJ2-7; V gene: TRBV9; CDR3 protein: CASSVEVGAGATEQYF; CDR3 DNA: TGTGCCAGCAGCGTGGAGGTGGGGGCTGGGGCTACCGAGCAGTACTTC
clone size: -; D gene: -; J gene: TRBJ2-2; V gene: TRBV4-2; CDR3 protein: CASSQDAAGRSGGELFF; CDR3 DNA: TGTGCCAGCAGCCAAGATGCGGCAGGCCGGAGCGGCGGGGAGCTGTTTTTT
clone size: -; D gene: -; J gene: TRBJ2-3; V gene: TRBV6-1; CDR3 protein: CASSEIGTDTQYF; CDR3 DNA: TGTGCCAGCAGTGAAATCGGGACAGATACGCAGTATTTT
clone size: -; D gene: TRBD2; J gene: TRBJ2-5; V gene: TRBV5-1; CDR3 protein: CASSPRTSGKQETQYF; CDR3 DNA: TGCGCCAGCAGCCCACGGACTAGCGGGAAACAAGAGACCCAGTACTTC
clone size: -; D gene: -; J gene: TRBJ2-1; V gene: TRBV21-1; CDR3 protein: CASSGSTGLAGAYNEQFF; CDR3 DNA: TGTGCCAGCAGCGGGTCTACGGGCCTAGCGGGAGCCTACAATGAGCAGTTCTTC
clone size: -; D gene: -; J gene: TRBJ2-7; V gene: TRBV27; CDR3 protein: CASSSWGARAYEQYF; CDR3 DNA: TGTGCCAGCAGTTCTTGGGGGGCCAGGGCCTACGAGCAGTACTTC
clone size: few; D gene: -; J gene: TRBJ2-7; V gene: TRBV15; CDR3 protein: CATSRDHAGTEQYF; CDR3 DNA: TGTGCCACCAGCAGAGATCACGCGGGGACCGAGCAGTACTTC
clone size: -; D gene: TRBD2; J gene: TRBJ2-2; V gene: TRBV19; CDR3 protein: CASKRLAGAGELFF; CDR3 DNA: TGTGCCAGTAAAAGGCTAGCGGGAGCCGGGGAGCTGTTTTTT
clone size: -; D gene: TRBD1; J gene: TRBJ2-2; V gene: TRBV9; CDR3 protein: CASNDRDTGELFF; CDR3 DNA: TGTGCCAGCAACGACAGGGACACCGGGGAGCTGTTTTTT
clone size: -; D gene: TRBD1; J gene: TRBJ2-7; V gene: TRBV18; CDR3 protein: CASSPGQAAYEQYF; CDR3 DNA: TGTGCCAGCTCACCAGGACAGGCCGCCTACGAGCAGTACTTC
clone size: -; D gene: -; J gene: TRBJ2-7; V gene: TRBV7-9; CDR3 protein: CASSLVMAGRGYEQYF; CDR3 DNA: TGTGCCAGCAGCTTAGTAATGGCAGGGCGAGGGTACGAGCAGTACTTC
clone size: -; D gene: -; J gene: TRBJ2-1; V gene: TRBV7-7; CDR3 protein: CASSPRLGSYNEQFF; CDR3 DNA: TGTGCTAGCAGCCCCCGACTAGGCTCCTACAATGAGCAGTTCTTC
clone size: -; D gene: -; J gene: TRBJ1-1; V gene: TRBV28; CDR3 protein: CASSVPLGGEVSEAFF; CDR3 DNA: TGTGCCAGCAGTGTCCCCTTGGGGGGCGAGGTCTCTGAAGCTTTCTTT
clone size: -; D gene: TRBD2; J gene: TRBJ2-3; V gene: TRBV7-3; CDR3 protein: CASSLGAAGVGDTQYF; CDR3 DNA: TGTGCCAGCAGCTTAGGGGCAGCGGGAGTTGGAGATACGCAGTATTTT
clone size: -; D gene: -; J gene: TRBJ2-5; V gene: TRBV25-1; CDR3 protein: CASRDIQETQYF; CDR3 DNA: TGTGCCAGCAGGGACATCCAAGAGACCCAGTACTTC
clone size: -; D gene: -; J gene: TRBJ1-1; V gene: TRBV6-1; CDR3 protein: CASSGSTGTEAFF; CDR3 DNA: TGTGCCAGCAGTGGATCAACGGGGACTGAAGCTTTCTTT
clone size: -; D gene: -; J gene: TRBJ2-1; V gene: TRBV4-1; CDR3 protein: CASSQVPVYNEQFF; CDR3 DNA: TGCGCCAGCAGCCAAGTTCCCGTGTACAATGAGCAGTTCTTC
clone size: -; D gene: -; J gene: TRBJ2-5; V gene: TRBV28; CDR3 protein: CASTVGNRWGAQYF; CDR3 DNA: TGTGCCAGCACCGTGGGGAACAGGTGGGGAGCCCAGTACTTC
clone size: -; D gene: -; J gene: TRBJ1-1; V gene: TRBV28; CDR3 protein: CASSFDMNTEAFF; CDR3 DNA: TGTGCCAGCAGTTTCGACATGAACACTGAAGCTTTCTTT
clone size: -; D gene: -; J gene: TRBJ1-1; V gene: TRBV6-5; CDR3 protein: CASSYGTSGEAFF; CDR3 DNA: TGTGCCAGCAGTTACGGGACATCTGGTGAAGCTTTCTTT
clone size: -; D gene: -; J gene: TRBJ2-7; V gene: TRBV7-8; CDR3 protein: CASSPLDISYEQYF; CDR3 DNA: TGTGCCAGCAGCCCCCTGGACATCTCCTACGAGCAGTACTTC
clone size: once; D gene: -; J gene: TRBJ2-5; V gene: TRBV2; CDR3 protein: CASRIGVFIETQYF; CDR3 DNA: TGTGCCAGCAGGATTGGCGTTTTCATAGAGACCCAGTACTTC
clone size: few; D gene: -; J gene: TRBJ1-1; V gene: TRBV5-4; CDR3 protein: CASSLGENTEAFF; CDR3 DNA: TGTGCCAGCAGCTTGGGAGAGAACACTGAAGCTTTCTTT
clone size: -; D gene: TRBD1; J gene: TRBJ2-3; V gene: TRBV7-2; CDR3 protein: CASSADRGPSEDTQYF; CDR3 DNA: TGTGCCAGCAGCGCCGACAGGGGGCCTTCGGAAGATACGCAGTATTTT
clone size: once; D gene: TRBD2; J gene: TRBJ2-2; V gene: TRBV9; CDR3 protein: CASSAVAGGHVGELFF; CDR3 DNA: TGTGCCAGCAGCGCGGTAGCGGGAGGGCATGTCGGGGAGCTGTTTTTT
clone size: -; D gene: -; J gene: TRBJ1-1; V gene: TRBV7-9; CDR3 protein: CASSPWGRLNTEAFF; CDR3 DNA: TGTGCCAGCAGCCCCTGGGGGCGATTGAACACTGAAGCTTTCTTT
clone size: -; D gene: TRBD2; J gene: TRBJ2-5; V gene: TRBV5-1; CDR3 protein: CASSPGAGQETQYF; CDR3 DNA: TGCGCCAGCAGCCCCGGAGCGGGGCAAGAGACCCAGTACTTC
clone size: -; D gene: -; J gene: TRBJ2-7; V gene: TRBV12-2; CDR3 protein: CASRSVPGLAGEWSYEQYF; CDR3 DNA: TGTGCAAGTCGCTCTGTCCCGGGACTAGCGGGAGAGTGGTCCTACGAGCAGTACTTC
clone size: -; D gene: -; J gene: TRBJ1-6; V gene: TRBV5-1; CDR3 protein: CASRPGRQNSPLHF; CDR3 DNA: TGCGCCAGCAGGCCGGGACGGCAAAATTCACCCCTCCACTTT
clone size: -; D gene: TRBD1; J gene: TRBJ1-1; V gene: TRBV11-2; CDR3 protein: CASSPTGRGRNTEAFF; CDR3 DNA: TGTGCCAGCAGCCCCACAGGGAGGGGGCGGAACACTGAAGCTTTCTTT
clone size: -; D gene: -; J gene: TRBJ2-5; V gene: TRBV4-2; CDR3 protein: CASSQPGYQGETQYF; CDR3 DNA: TGTGCCAGCAGCCAACCCGGGTACCAAGGAGAGACCCAGTACTTC
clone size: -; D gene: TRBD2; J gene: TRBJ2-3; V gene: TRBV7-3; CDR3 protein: CASSPSGGGSTDTQYF; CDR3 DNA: TGTGCCAGCAGCCCCAGCGGGGGGGGTAGCACAGATACGCAGTATTTT
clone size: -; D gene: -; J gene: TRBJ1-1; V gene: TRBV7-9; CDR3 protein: CASTLRDTGIPEAFF; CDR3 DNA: TGTGCCAGCACCCTACGTGACACGGGGATCCCTGAAGCTTTCTTT
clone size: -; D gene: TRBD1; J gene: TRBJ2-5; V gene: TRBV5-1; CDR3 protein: CASSSHAGTAKETQYF; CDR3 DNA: TGCGCCAGCAGCTCGCACGCCGGGACAGCCAAAGAGACCCAGTACTTC
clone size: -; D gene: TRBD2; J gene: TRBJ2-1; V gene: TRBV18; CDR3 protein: CASSPPLAGGSSYNEQFF; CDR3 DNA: TGTGCCAGCTCACCACCCCTAGCGGGAGGTAGCTCCTACAATGAGCAGTTCTTC
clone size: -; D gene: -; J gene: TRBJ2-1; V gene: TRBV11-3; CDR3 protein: CASSLGSSYNEQFF; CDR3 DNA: TGTGCCAGCAGCTTGGGGAGCTCCTACAATGAGCAGTTCTTC
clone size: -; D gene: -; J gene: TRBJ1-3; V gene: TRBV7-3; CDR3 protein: CASSLGPPTSGNTIYF; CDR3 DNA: TGTGCCAGCAGCTTAGGTCCCCCGACCTCTGGAAACACCATATATTTT
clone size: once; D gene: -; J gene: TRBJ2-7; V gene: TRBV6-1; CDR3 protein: CASREGGTYEQYF; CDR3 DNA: TGTGCCAGCAGGGAGGGGGGGACCTACGAGCAGTACTTC
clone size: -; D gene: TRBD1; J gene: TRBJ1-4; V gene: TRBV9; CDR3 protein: CASSVETGALNEKLFF; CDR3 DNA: TGTGCCAGCAGCGTAGAGACAGGGGCCCTTAATGAAAAACTGTTTTTT
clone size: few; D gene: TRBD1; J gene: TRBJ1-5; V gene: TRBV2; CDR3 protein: CASRDRDNQPQHF; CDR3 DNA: TGTGCCAGCAGAGACAGGGACAATCAGCCCCAGCATTTT
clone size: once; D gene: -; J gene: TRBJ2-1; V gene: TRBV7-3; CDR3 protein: CASSLRGAWDEQFF; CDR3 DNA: TGTGCCAGCAGCTTACGCGGAGCTTGGGATGAGCAGTTCTTC
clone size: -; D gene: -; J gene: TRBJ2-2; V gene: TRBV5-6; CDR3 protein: CASSLEGSNTGELFF; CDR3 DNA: TGTGCCAGCAGCTTGGAGGGGTCAAACACCGGGGAGCTGTTTTTT
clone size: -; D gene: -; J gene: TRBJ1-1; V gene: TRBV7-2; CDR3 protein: CASSLGFLTGAFF; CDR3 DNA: TGTGCCAGCAGCTTAGGGTTTCTCACCGGGGCTTTCTTT
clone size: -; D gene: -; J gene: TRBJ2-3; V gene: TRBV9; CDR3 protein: CASSAALGGRTDTQYF; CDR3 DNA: TGTGCCAGCAGCGCGGCTCTGGGGGGCCGGACAGATACGCAGTATTTT
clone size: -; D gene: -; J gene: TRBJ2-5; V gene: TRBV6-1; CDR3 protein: CASRTLHGKETQYF; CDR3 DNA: TGTGCCAGCAGGACCCTACATGGGAAAGAGACCCAGTACTTC
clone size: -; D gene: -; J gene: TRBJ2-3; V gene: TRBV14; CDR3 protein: CASTGIRTDTQYF; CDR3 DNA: TGTGCCAGCACAGGGATCCGCACAGATACGCAGTATTTT
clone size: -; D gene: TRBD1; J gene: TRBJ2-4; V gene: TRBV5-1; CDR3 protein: CASSPEESTGALAKNIQYF; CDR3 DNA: TGCGCCAGCAGCCCCGAGGAAAGTACAGGGGCACTAGCCAAAAACATTCAGTACTTC
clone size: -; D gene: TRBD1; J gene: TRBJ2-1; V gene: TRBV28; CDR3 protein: CASSFYRQGRNNEQFF; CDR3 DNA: TGTGCCAGCAGTTTCTATAGACAGGGAAGAAACAATGAGCAGTTCTTC
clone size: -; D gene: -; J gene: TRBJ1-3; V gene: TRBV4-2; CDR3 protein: CASSHHGSDDYGNTIYF; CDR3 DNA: TGTGCCAGCAGCCACCATGGATCTGATGACTACGGAAACACCATATATTTT
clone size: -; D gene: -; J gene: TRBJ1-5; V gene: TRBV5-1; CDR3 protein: CASSLDGQGHQPQHF; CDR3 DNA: TGCGCCAGCAGCTTGGACGGGCAGGGCCATCAGCCCCAGCATTTT
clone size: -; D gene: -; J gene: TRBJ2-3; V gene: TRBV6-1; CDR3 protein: CASSRHSDTQYF; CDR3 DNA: TGTGCCAGCAGTCGGCATAGCGATACGCAGTATTTT
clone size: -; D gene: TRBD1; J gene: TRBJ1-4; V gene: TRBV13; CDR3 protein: CASSIGQGGGLFF; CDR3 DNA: TGTGCCAGCAGCATTGGACAGGGCGGGGGGCTGTTTTTT
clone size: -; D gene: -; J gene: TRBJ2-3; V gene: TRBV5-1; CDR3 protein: CASNYKTTNPSYF; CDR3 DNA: TGCGCCAGCAACTATAAGACAACCAACCCCTCGTATTTT
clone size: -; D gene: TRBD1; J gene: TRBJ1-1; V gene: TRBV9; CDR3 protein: CASSPNGQARTEAFF; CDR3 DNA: TGTGCCAGCAGCCCCAACGGACAGGCGCGGACTGAAGCTTTCTTT
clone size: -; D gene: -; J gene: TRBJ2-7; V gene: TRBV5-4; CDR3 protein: CASSPESEGYEQYF; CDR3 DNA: TGTGCCAGCAGCCCTGAGAGTGAGGGCTACGAGCAGTACTTC
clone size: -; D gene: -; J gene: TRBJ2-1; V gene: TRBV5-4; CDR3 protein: CASTKETAYNEQFF; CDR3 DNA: TGTGCCAGCACCAAAGAGACCGCCTACAATGAGCAGTTCTTC
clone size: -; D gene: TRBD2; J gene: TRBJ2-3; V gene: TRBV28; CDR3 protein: CASIPLAGVADTQYF; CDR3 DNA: TGTGCCAGCATCCCTCTAGCGGGAGTGGCGGATACGCAGTATTTT
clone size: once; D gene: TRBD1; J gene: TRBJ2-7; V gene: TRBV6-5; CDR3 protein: CATPGQGVYEQYF; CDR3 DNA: TGTGCCACCCCGGGACAGGGGGTCTACGAGCAGTACTTC
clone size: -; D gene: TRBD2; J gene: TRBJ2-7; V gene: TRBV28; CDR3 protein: CASTPAGYSYEQYF; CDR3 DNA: TGTGCCAGCACCCCAGCGGGATACTCCTACGAGCAGTACTTC
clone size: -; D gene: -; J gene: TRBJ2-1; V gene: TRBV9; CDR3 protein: CASSAVAYEQFF; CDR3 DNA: TGTGCCAGCAGCGCCGTCGCGTATGAGCAGTTCTTC